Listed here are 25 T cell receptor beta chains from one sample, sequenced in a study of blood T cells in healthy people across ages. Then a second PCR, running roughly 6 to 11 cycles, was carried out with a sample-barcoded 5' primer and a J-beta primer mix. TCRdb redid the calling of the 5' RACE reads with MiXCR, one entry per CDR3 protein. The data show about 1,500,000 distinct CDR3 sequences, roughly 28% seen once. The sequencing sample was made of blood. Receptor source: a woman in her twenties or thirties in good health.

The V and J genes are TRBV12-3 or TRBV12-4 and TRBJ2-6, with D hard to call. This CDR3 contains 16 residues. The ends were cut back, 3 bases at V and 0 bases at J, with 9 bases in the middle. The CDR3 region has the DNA TGTGCCAGCAGTTTGGGCACCCTCTCTGGGGCCAACGTCCTGACTTTC. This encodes CASSLGTLSGANVLTF.

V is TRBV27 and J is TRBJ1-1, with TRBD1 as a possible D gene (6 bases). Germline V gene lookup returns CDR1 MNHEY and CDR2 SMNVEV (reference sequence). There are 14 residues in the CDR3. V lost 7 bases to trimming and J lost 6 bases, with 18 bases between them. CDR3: CASMWGAGAAEAFF. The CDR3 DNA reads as TGTGCCAGCATGTGGGGGGCAGGCGCGGCTGAAGCTTTCTTT.

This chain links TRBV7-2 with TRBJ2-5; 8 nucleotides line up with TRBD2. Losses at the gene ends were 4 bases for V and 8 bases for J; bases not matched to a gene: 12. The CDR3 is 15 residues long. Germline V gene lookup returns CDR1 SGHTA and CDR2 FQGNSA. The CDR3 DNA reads TGTGCCAGCAGCTCGGAACTAGCGGCAGGAGCCACCCAGTACTTC. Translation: CASSSELAAGATQYF. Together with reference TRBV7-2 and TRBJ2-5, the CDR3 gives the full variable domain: GAGVSQSPSNKVTEKGKDVELRCDPISGHTALYWYRQSLGQGLEFLIYFQGNSAPDKSGLPSDRFSAERTGGSVSTLTIQRTQQEDSAVYLCASSSELAAGATQYFGPGTRLLVL.

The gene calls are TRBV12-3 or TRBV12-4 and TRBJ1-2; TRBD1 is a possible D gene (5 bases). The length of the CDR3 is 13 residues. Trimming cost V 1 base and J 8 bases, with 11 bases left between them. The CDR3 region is CASSLGGRWGYTF. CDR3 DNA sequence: TGTGCCAGCAGTTTAGGGGGCAGGTGGGGCTACACCTTC.

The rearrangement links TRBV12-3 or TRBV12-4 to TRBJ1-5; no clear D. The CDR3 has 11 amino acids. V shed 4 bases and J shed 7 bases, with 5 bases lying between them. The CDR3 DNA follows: TGTGCCAGCAGTTGTGGGCAGCCCCAGCATTTT. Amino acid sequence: CASSCGQPQHF.

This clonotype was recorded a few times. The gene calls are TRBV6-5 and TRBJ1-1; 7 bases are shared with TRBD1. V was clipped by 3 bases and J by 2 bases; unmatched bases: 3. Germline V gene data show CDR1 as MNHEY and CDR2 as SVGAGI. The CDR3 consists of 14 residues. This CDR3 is CASSYQGDNTEAFF. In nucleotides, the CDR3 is TGTGCCAGCAGTTATCAGGGGGACAACACTGAAGCTTTCTTT.

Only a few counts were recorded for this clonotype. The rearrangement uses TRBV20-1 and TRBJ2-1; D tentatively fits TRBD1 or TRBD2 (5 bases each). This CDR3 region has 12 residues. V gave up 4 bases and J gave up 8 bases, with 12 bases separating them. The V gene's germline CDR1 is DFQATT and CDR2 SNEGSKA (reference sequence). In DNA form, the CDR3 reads TGCAGTGCTAAACTAGGACACGATGAGCAGTTCTTC. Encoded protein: CSAKLGHDEQFF.

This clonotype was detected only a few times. In nucleotides, the CDR3 is TGTGCCAGCAGCTCCCCGGGACTACCGTCAGAGACCCAGTACTTC. Encoded protein: CASSSPGLPSETQYF. The chain combines TRBV7-9 with TRBJ2-5; TRBD2 aligns across 7 bases. CDR1 and CDR2 (germline): SEHNR, FQNEAQ (reference sequence). V lost 4 bases to trimming and J lost 4 bases; unmatched junction nucleotides: 9. This CDR3 contains 15 residues.

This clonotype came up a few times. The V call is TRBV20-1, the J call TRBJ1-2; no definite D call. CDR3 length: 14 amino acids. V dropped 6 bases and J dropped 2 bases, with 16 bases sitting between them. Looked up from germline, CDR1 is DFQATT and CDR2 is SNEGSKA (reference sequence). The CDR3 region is CSAKSSSRNYGYTF. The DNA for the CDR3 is TGCAGTGCCAAGTCATCGAGCAGGAACTATGGCTACACCTTC.

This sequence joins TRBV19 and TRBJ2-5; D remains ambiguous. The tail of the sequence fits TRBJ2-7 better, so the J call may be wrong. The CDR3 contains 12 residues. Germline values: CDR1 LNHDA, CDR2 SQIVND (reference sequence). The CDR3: CASSMGSGEQYF. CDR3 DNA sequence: TGTGCCAGTAGTATGGGGTCAGGCGAGCAGTACTTC.

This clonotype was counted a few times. DNA of the CDR3: TGCGCCAGCAGCCAAGGGCGGGGACTAGTGGATGAGCAGTTCTTC. Residues: CASSQGRGLVDEQFF. This chain connects TRBV4-3 to TRBJ2-1, with 8 bases matching TRBD2. CDR3 size: 15 residues. CDR1 is LGHNA, CDR2 YSLEER, per germline. V lost 1 base and J lost 8; bases outside the gene matches: 7.

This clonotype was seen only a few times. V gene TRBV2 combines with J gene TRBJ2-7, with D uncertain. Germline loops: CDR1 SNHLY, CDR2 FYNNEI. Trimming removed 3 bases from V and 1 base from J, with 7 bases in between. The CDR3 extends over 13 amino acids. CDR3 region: CASSDYLSYEQYF. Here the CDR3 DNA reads TGTGCCAGCAGTGATTACCTTTCCTACGAGCAGTACTTC.

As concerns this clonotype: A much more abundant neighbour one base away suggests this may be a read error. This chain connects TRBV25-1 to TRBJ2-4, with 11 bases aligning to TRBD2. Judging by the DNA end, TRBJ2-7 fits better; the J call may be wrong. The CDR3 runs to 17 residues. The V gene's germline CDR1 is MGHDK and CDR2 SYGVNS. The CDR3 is CASSGRLAGSDPYEQYF. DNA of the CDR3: TGTGCCAGCAGTGGAAGACTAGCGGGGAGTGACCCCTACGAGCAGTACTTC.

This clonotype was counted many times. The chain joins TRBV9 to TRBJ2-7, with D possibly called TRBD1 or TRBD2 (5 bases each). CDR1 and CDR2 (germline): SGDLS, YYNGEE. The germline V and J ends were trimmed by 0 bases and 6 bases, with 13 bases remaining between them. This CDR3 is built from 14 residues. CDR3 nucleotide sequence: TGTGCCAGCAGCGTAGGAGGGGATCTTGGCGAGCAGTACTTC. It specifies CASSVGGDLGEQYF.

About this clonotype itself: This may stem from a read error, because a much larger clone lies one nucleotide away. The DNA for the CDR3 is TGCAGTGCCTCAGGGATCAACTATGGCTACACCTTC. Translating it yields CSASGINYGYTF. The chain links TRBV20-1 to TRBJ1-2; D might be TRBD1 (5 bases). Trimming shortened V by 6 bases and J by 2 bases, and 10 bases separated the two germline ends. The CDR3 consists of 12 residues. Germline CDR1 DFQATT, CDR2 SNEGSKA (reference sequence).

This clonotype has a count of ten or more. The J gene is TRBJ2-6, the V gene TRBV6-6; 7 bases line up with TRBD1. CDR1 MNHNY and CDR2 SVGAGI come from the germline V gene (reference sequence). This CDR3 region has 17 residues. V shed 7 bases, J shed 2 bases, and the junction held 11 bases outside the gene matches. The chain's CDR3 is CASISTTGRAGANVLTF. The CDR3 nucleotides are TGTGCCAGCATTTCTACGACAGGGCGCGCTGGGGCCAACGTCCTGACTTTC.

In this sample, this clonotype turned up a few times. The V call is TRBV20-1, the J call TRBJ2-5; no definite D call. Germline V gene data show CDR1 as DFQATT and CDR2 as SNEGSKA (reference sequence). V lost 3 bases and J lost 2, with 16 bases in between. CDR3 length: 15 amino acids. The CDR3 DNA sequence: TGCAGTGCTAGCGGCCATCGATTCGGTCAAGAGACCCAGTACTTC. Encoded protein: CSASGHRFGQETQYF.

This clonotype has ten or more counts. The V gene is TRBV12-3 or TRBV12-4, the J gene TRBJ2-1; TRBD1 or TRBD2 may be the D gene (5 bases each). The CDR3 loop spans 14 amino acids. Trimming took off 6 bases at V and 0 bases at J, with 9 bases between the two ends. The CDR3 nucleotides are TGTGCCAGCAGGGGGACCACCTCCTACAATGAGCAGTTCTTC. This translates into CASRGTTSYNEQFF.

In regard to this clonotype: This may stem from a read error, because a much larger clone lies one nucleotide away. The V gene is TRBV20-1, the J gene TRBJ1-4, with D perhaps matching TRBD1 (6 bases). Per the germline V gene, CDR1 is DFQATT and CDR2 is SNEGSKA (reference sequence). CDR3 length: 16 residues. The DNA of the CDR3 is TGCAGTGCTCCGTTAGGCGGGGGGCCGGGGAATGGAAAACTGTTTTTT. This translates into CSAPLGGGPGNGKLFF.

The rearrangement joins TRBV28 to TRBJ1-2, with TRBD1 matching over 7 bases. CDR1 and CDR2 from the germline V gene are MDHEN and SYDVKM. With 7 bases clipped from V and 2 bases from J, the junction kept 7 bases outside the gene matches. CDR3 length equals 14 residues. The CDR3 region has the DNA TGTGCCAGCATCCCAGGGGGTCTAAACTATGGCTACACCTTC. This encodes CASIPGGLNYGYTF.

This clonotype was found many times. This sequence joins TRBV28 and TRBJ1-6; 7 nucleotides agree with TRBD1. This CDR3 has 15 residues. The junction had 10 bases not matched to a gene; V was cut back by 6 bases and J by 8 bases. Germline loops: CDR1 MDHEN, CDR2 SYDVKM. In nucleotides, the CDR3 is TGTGCCAGCAGCCTACAGGGGAGAGTGGATTCACCCCTCCACTTT. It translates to CASSLQGRVDSPLHF.

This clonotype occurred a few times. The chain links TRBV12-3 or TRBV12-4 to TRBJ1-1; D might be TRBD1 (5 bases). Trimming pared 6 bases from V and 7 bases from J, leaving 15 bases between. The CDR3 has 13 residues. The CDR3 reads CASRGVRWGEAFF. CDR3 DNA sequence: TGTGCCAGCAGGGGGGTCCGATGGGGTGAAGCTTTCTTT.

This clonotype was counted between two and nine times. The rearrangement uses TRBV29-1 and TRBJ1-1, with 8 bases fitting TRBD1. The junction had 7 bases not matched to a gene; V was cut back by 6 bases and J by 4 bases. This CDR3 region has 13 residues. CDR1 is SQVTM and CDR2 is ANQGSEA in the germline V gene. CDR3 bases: TGCAGCGTGCGCGCAGGGGGCCGCACTGAAGCTTTCTTT. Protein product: CSVRAGGRTEAFF.

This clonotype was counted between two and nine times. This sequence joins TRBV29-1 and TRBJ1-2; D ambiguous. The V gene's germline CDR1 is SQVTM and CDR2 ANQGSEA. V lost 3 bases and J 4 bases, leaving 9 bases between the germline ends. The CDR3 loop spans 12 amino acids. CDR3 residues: CSVDRTSYGYTF. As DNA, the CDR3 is TGCAGCGTTGACAGGACTAGCTATGGCTACACCTTC.

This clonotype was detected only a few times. This CDR3 reads CASTKAGTDSSGANVLTF. The CDR3 DNA is TGTGCCAGCACTAAAGCCGGGACAGACTCCTCTGGGGCCAACGTCCTGACTTTC. The rearrangement links TRBV2 to TRBJ2-6; 7 bases line up with TRBD1. The CDR3 is made up of 18 amino acids. J lost 0 bases, V lost 7 bases, and 12 bases had no gene match. Germline loops: CDR1 SNHLY, CDR2 FYNNEI.